This entry lists 19 T cell receptor beta chains sequenced from one sample in a study of CD8+CD57+ T cells in acquired aplastic anemia. Genomic DNA acted as the template from which TCR beta VDJ combination and CDR3 sequence profiling were carried out. TCRdb fed the reads into MiXCR, producing one record per CDR3 protein. Of 180,000 or so distinct CDR3 sequences in the sample, 55% to 65% were seen once. Patients picked for sequencing had shown CD8+CD57+ cell expansion detected by flow cytometry. Sequenced: sorted CD4+, CD8+, or CD8+CD57+ T cells (not recorded which) from PBMCs. Receptors were obtained from a human donor with aplastic anemia.

The V gene is TRBV24-1, the J gene TRBJ2-1; 7 positions match TRBD2. This CDR3 is built from 16 residues. Looked up from germline, CDR1 is KGHDR and CDR2 is SFDVKD. Losses at the gene ends were 3 bases for V and 7 bases for J; bases not matched to a gene: 11. The CDR3 nucleotides read TGTGCCACCAGTGATCTAATAGGGGAGGGGAGGAATGAGCAGTTCTTC. Residues: CATSDLIGEGRNEQFF.

Ten or more counts support this clonotype. CDR3 coding DNA: TGTGCCAGCAGCCCGTTCAGCGGTTCCTACGAGCAGTACTTC. Translated, it gives CASSPFSGSYEQYF. The rearrangement links TRBV5-5 to TRBJ2-7; perhaps TRBD2 as D (5 bases). With 4 bases removed from V and 1 base from J, the gap between germline ends came to 12 bases. The CDR3 loop spans 14 amino acids. Germline lookup yields CDR1 SGHKS and CDR2 YYEKEE (reference sequence).

The table lists this clonotype with a few counts. The rearrangement links TRBV27 to TRBJ1-1; 7 nucleotides line up with TRBD1. Germline assignment: CDR1 MNHEY and CDR2 SMNVEV (reference sequence). The CDR3 loop spans 14 amino acids. V shed 0 bases, J shed 5 bases, and the junction held 3 bases outside the gene matches. Written as DNA, the CDR3 is TGTGCCAGCAGTTTATCCACAGGGGAGACTGAAGCTTTCTTT. Residues: CASSLSTGETEAFF.

V gene TRBV20-1 combines with J gene TRBJ1-6; TRBD1 is a possible D gene (5 bases). There are 17 residues in the CDR3. Trimming took 1 base from V and 4 from J, leaving 17 bases between them. The germline V gene encodes CDR1 DFQATT and CDR2 SNEGSKA (reference sequence). The CDR3 is CSARGPTVAPYNSPLHF. CDR3 coding DNA: TGCAGTGCTAGAGGCCCGACAGTAGCTCCTTATAATTCACCCCTCCACTTT.

This clonotype was counted many times. The CDR3 loop is CASSLLGGASGELFF. The CDR3 nucleotides read TGCGCCAGCAGCTTGTTGGGGGGCGCGTCCGGGGAGCTGTTTTTT. This chain connects TRBV5-1 to TRBJ2-2; either TRBD1 or TRBD2 may fit D (6 bases each). The CDR3 extends over 15 amino acids. The V end was cut by 1 base, the J end by 6 bases, with 13 bases between. Germline CDR1 is SGHRS and CDR2 is YFSETQ.

The chain joins TRBV19 to TRBJ1-6; 7 bases map to TRBD1. Germline values: CDR1 LNHDA, CDR2 SQIVND (reference sequence). With V trimmed by 6 bases and J by 8 bases, 7 bases remained unmatched. The length of the CDR3 is 14 residues. The CDR3 spells CASSATGSHSPLHF. In nucleotides, the CDR3 is TGTGCCAGTAGCGCGACAGGGTCCCATTCACCCCTCCACTTT.

The chain combines TRBV20-1 with TRBJ2-2; TRBD1 aligns across 9 bases. This CDR3 comprises 14 residues. Germline V gene data show CDR1 as DFQATT and CDR2 as SNEGSKA (reference sequence). V dropped 0 bases and J dropped 4; count of bases not matched to a gene: 0. In nucleotides, the CDR3 is TGCAGTGCTAGAGAGGGACAGGGCACCGGGGAGCTGTTTTTT. Protein sequence: CSAREGQGTGELFF.

This chain uses TRBV7-8 with TRBJ2-7; D is possibly TRBD1 (7 bases). CDR1 SGHVS and CDR2 FQNEAQ come from the germline V gene. The germline V and J ends were trimmed by 5 bases and 3 bases, with 20 bases remaining between them. The CDR3 runs 16 residues. The CDR3 DNA is TGTGCCAGCAGCACGACCAGGGGGGAAAACCTCTACGAGCAGTACTTC. Its protein product is CASSTTRGENLYEQYF.

The chain is built from TRBV10-2 and TRBJ2-5; TRBD2 agrees at 14 bases. Per germline, CDR1 WSHSY and CDR2 SAAADI. This CDR3 spans 15 amino acids. Trimming took 6 bases from V and 5 from J; bases not matched to a gene: 5. The DNA for the CDR3 is TGCGCCAGCAGAGGGACTAGCGGGAGCACGGAGACCCAGTACTTC. This encodes CASRGTSGSTETQYF.

This clonotype has a handful of counts. V and J are TRBV20-1 and TRBJ2-7; D is possibly TRBD1 or TRBD2 (5 bases each). Germline CDR1 and CDR2: DFQATT and SNEGSKA (reference sequence). The CDR3 contains 14 residues. V lost 1 base to trimming and J lost 2 bases, with 12 bases between them. The CDR3 DNA reads as TGCAGTGCTAGAGGGGGGTCAATCCCCTACGAGCAGTACTTC. This codes for CSARGGSIPYEQYF.

The genes are TRBV12-3 or TRBV12-4 and TRBJ2-2; D is uncertain. Deletions cut 3 bases from V and 1 base from J, with 12 bases between. The CDR3 is 16 residues long. This CDR3 is CASSFGSAGNTGELFF. Here the CDR3 DNA reads TGTGCCAGCAGTTTTGGGTCGGCCGGGAACACCGGGGAGCTGTTTTTT.

The CDR3, as DNA: TGTGCCAGCAGCTTAGCGCCAGTCTACCAAGAGACCCAGTACTTC. Translated, it gives CASSLAPVYQETQYF. The genes are TRBV11-2 and TRBJ2-5; no definite D call. Germline assignment: CDR1 SGHAT and CDR2 FQNNGV. The ends were cut back, 1 base at V and 0 bases at J, with 9 bases in the middle. The CDR3 sequence is 15 residues long.

The sample holds many counts of this clonotype. The genes are TRBV19 and TRBJ2-4, with D perhaps matching TRBD1 (5 bases). CDR1 and CDR2 (germline): LNHDA, SQIVND (reference sequence). The CDR3 contains 15 residues. V lost 3 bases, J lost 0 bases, and 9 bases lay in between. This CDR3 is CASSMAGSAKNIQYF. The CDR3 DNA follows: TGTGCCAGTAGTATGGCAGGGTCAGCCAAAAACATTCAGTACTTC.

This rearrangement joins TRBV24-1 to TRBJ2-1; D call uncertain. The V gene lost 3 bases and the J gene lost 4 bases, with 9 bases spanning the gap. Per the germline V gene, CDR1 is KGHDR and CDR2 is SFDVKD. There are 14 residues in the CDR3. The CDR3 loop is CATSDGQRYNEQFF. CDR3 coding DNA: TGTGCCACCAGTGATGGGCAAAGATACAATGAGCAGTTCTTC.

The V and J genes are TRBV6-5 and TRBJ1-2; D is possibly TRBD1 (5 bases). This CDR3 has 13 amino acids. V lost 2 bases to trimming and J lost 8 bases, with 12 bases between them. Germline assignment: CDR1 MNHEY and CDR2 SVGAGI. CDR3 in DNA: TGTGCCAGCAGTTACCTACGGGGGGAAGGCTACACCTTC. Protein sequence: CASSYLRGEGYTF.

The rearrangement links TRBV6-2 or TRBV6-3 to TRBJ2-7; 11 positions match TRBD2. The germline V gene encodes CDR1 MNHEY and CDR2 SVGEGT. The trim removed 6 bases at V and 2 bases at J, leaving 3 bases unmatched. This CDR3 contains 14 residues. This CDR3 reads CASRVSGGAYEQYF. The CDR3 DNA follows: TGTGCCAGCAGGGTTAGCGGGGGGGCCTACGAGCAGTACTTC.

The rearrangement uses TRBV29-1 and TRBJ2-3, with D unclear. The CDR3 covers 12 residues. Trimming shortened V by 7 bases and J by 0 bases, and 8 bases separated the two germline ends. Germline-derived CDR1 and CDR2 are SQVTM and ANQGSEA. CDR3 DNA sequence: TGCAGCGGCACGACTAGCACAGATACGCAGTATTTT. The encoded protein is CSGTTSTDTQYF.

The V and J genes are TRBV7-3 and TRBJ2-7, with 7 bases fitting TRBD2. Germline CDR1 and CDR2: SGHTA and FQGTGA. J lost 1 base, V lost 6 bases, and 9 bases had no gene match. The CDR3 spans 15 residues. The CDR3 protein is CASSEGLGGSYEQYF. CDR3 in DNA: TGTGCCAGCAGTGAGGGGCTGGGGGGGTCCTACGAGCAGTACTTC.

V usage is TRBV10-1 and J usage is TRBJ2-7; 7 bases map to TRBD2. The trim removed 6 bases at V and 3 bases at J, leaving 11 bases unmatched. CDR3 size: 15 residues. In germline, CDR1 is WNHNN, CDR2 SYGVQD (reference sequence). The CDR3 bases are TGCGCCAGCAGCAAGCGGGACGGGGCCCTCTACGAGCAGTACTTC. The encoded protein is CASSKRDGALYEQYF.